The entry below gives a single T cell receptor (beta chain) sequence along with its context. Methods used by the authors: Reference gene primers were amplified, and this amplification served to estimate nucleated cell counts. Using immunoSEQ multiplex PCR, the repertoire was profiled, and TCRdb retains in-frame clones only, with some absent. The V and J calls and clone size come from that table; D and trimming were worked out from the DNA. The sample yields just over 250,000 clones, about 86% seen once. This record comes from a study of blood T cell repertoires in COVID-19. Germline V gives CDR1 MNHEY, CDR2 SVGAGI. Trimming removed 8 bases at V and 4 bases at J, with 18 bases between. This CDR3 is built from 14 residues.

The sample taken for sequencing was PBMCs or T cells enriched from blood (not recorded which). The chain joins TRBV6-5 to TRBJ2-7; D possibly corresponds to TRBD1 (6 bases). This receptor was taken from a man aged 25 to 45 with acute COVID-19. The CDR3 bases are TGTGCCAGCCGGGGCGGCAGGGGCTGGTACGAGCAGTACGTC. Translated: CASRGGRGWYEQYV.